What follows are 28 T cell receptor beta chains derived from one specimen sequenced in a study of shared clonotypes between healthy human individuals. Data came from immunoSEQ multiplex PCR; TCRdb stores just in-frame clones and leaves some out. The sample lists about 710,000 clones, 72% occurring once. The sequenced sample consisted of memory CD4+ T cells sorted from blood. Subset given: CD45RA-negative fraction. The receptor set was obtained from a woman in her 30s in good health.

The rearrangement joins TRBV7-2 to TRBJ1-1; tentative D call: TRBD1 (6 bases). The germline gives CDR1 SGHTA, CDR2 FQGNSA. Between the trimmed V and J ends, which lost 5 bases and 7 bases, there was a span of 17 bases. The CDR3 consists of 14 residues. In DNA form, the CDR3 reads TGTGCCAGCAGCCCCTTTGGACAGACTGGTGAAGCTTTCTTT. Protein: CASSPFGQTGEAFF.

The CDR3 bases are TGCGCCAGCAGCCAGAAAGCGGGTATAGTTCAAGAGACCCAGTACTTC. It specifies CASSQKAGIVQETQYF. J is TRBJ2-5 and V is TRBV5-1, with D possibly TRBD2 on 6 matching bases. Germline loops: CDR1 SGHRS, CDR2 YFSETQ. With 4 bases removed from V and 2 bases from J, the gap between germline ends came to 18 bases. The CDR3 contains 16 residues. The full variable domain, its missing parts supplied by reference TRBV5-1 and TRBJ2-5, is KAGVTQTPRYLIKTRGQQVTLSCSPISGHRSVSWYQQTPGQGLQFLFEYFSETQRNKGNFPGRFSGRQFSNSRSEMNVSTLELGDSALYLCASSQKAGIVQETQYFGPGTRLLVL.

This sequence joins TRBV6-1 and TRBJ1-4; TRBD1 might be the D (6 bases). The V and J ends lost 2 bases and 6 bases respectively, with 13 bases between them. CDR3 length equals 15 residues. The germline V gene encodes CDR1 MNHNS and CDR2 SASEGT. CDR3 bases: TGTGCCAGCAGTGAACGTATAGGGGGAGATGAAAAACTGTTTTTT. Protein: CASSERIGGDEKLFF.

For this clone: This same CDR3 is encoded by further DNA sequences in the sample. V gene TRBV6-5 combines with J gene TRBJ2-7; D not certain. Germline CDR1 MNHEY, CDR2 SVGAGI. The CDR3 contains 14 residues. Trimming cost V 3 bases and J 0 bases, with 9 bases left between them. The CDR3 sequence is CASSYDQSSYEQYF. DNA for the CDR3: TGTGCCAGCAGTTATGACCAGAGCTCCTACGAGCAGTACTTC.

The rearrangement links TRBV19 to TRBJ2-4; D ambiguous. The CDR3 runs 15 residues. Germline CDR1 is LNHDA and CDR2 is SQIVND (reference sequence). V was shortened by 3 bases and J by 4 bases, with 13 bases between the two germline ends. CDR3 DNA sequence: TGTGCCAGTAGTATCGGCGCAGGTGTAAAAAACATTCAGTACTTC. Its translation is CASSIGAGVKNIQYF.

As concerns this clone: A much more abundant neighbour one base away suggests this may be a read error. The CDR3 here is CASRQGEGTPQHF. Here the CDR3 DNA reads TGTGCCAGCAGGCAAGGGGAGGGGACGCCCCAGCATTTT. The V call is TRBV7-8, the J call TRBJ1-5; D possibly corresponds to TRBD1 (5 bases). This CDR3 is built from 13 residues. V lost 6 bases to trimming and J lost 9 bases, with 15 bases between them. CDR1 is SGHVS and CDR2 is FQNEAQ in the germline V gene.

CDR3 in amino acids: CASSQEPSSAGELFF. The CDR3, as DNA: TGTGCCAGCAGCCAAGAACCTAGTAGTGCCGGGGAGCTGTTTTTT. The V gene is TRBV4-2, the J gene TRBJ2-2; D ambiguous. The CDR3 runs 15 residues. Trimming took off 0 bases at V and 6 bases at J, with 11 bases between the two ends. CDR1 is LGHNA, CDR2 YNFKEQ, per germline.

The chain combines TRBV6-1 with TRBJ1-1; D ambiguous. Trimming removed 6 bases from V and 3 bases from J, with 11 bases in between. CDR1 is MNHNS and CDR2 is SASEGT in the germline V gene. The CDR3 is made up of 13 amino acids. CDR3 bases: TGTGCCAGCAGCACGATGAGGGACACTGAAGCTTTCTTT. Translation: CASSTMRDTEAFF.

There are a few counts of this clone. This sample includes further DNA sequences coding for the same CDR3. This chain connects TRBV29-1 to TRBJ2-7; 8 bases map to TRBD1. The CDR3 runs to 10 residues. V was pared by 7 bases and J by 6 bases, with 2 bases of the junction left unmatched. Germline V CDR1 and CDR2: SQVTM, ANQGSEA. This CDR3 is CSAGTGEQYF. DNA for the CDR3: TGCAGCGCCGGGACAGGCGAGCAGTACTTC.

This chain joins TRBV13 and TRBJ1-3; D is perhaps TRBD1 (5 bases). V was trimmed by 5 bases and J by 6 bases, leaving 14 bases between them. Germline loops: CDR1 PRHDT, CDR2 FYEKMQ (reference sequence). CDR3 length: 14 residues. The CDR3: CASSNRGGLNTIYF. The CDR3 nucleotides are TGTGCCAGCAGCAACCGGGGCGGACTAAACACCATATATTTT.

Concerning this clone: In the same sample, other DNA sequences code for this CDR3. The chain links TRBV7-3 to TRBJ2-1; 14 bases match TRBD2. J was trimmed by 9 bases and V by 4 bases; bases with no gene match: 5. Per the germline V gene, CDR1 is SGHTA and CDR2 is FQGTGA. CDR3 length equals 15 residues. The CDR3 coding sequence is TGTGCCAGCAGCTCGGGACTAGCGGGAGCAGGTGAGCAGTTCTTC. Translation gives CASSSGLAGAGEQFF.

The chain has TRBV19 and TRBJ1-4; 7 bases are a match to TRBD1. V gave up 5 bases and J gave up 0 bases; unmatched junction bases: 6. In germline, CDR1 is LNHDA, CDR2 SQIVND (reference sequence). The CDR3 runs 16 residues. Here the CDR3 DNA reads TGTGCCAGTAGTCTCACAGGGGCCGCAACTAATGAAAAACTGTTTTTT. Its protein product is CASSLTGAATNEKLFF.

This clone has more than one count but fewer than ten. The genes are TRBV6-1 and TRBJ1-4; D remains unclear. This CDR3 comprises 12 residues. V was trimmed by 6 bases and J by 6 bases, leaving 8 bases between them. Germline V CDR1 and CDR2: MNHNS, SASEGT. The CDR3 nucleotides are TGTGCCAGCAGCGGGTTACATGAAAAACTGTTTTTT. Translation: CASSGLHEKLFF.

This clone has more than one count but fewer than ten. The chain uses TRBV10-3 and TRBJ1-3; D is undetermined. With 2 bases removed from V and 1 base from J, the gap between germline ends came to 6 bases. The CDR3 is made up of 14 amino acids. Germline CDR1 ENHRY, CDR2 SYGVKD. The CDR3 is CAISERESGNTIYF. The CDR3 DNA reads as TGTGCCATCAGTGAGAGGGAATCTGGAAACACCATATATTTT.

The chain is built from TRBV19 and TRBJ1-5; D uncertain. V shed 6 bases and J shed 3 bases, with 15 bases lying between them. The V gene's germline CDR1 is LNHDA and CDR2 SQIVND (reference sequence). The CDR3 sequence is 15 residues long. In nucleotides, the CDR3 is TGTGCCAGTAGCATAAGGACGTTTACCAATCAGCCCCAGCATTTT. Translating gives CASSIRTFTNQPQHF.

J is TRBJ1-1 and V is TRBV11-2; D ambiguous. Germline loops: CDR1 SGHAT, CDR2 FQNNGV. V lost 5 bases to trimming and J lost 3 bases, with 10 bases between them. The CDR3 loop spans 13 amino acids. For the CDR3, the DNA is TGTGCCAGCAGCAGGCAAGTCGACACTGAAGCTTTCTTT. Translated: CASSRQVDTEAFF.

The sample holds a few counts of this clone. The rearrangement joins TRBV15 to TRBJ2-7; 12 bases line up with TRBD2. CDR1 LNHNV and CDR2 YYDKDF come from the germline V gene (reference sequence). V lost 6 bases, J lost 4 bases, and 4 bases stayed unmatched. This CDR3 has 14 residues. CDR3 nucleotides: TGTGCCACCAGTACCGGACTAGCGGGATACGAGCAGTACTTC. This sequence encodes CATSTGLAGYEQYF.

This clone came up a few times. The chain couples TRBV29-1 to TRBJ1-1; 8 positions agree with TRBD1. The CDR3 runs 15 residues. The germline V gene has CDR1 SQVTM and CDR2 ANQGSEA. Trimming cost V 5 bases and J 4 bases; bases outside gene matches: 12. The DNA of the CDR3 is TGCAGCGTTACGTCGACAGGGGATGGTAGCACTGAAGCTTTCTTT. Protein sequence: CSVTSTGDGSTEAFF.

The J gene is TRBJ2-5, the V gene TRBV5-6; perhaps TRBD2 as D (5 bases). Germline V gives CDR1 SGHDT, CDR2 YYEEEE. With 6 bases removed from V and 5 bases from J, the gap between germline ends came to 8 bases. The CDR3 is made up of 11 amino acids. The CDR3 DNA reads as TGTGCCAGCAAAGGAGGCGAGACCCAGTACTTC. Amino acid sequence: CASKGGETQYF.

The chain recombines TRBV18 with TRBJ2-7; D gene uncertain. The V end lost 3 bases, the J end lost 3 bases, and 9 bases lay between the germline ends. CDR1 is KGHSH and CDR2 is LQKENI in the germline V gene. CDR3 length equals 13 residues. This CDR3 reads CASSPSVDYEQYF. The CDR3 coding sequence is TGTGCCAGCTCACCGTCGGTCGACTACGAGCAGTACTTC.

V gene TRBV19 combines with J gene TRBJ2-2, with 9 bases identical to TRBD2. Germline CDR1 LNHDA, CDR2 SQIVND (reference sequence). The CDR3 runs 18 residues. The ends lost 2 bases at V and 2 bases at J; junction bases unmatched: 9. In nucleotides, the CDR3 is TGTGCCAGTAGTATAAGGGGCGGGAGGGGCCCCAACACCGGGGAGCTGTTTTTT. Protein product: CASSIRGGRGPNTGELFF.

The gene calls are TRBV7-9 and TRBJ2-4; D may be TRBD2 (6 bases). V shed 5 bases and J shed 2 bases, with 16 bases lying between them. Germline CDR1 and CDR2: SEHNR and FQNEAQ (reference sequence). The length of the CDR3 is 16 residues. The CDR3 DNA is TGTGCCAGCAGCCGTAGGGGCGGGATCTCCAAAAACATTCAGTACTTC. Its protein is CASSRRGGISKNIQYF.

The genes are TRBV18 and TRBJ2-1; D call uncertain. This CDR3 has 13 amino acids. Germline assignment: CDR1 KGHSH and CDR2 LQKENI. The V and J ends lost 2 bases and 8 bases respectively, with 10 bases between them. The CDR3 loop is CASSPSPTDEQFF. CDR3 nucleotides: TGTGCCAGCTCACCAAGCCCTACCGATGAGCAGTTCTTC.

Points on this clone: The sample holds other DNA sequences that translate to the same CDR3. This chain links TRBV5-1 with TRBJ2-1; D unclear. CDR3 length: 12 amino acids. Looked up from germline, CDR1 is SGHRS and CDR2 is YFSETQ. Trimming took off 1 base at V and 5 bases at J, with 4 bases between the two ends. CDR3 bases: TGCGCCAGCAGCTTGACCAACAATGAGCAGTTCTTC. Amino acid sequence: CASSLTNNEQFF.

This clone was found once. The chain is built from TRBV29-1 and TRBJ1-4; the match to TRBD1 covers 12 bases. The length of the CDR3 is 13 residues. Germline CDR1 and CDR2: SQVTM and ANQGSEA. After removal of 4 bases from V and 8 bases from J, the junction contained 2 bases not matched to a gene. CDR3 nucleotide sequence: TGCAGCGTTGTGGGGACAGGGGGCGAAAAACTGTTTTTT. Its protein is CSVVGTGGEKLFF.

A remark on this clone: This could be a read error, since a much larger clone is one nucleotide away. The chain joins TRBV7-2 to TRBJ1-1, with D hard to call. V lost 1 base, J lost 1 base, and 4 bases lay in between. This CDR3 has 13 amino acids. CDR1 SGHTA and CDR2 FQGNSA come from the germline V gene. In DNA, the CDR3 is TGTGCCAGCAGCTTAGGGAAGAACACTGAAGCTTTCTTT. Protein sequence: CASSLGKNTEAFF.

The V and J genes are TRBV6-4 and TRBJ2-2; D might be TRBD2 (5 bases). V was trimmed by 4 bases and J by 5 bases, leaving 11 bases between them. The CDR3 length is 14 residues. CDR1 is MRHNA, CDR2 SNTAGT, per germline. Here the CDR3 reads CASSVQGGTGELFF. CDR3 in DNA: TGTGCCAGCAGTGTACAAGGCGGGACCGGGGAGCTGTTTTTT.

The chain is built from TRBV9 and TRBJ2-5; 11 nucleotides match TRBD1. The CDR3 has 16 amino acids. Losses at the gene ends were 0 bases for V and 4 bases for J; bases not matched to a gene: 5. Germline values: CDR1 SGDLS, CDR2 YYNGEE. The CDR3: CASSVAGQGGGETQYF. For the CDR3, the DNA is TGTGCCAGCAGCGTAGCGGGACAGGGGGGTGGAGAGACCCAGTACTTC.